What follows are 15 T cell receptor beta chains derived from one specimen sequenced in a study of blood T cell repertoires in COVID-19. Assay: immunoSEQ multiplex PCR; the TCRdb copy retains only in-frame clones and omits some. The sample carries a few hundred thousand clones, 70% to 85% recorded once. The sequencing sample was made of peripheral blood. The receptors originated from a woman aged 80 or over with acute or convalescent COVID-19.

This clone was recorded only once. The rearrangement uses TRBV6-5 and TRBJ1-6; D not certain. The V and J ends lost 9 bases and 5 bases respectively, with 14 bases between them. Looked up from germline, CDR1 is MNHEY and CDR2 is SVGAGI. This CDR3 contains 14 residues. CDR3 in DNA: TGTGCCAGTTCCCCCGACGGGAATAATTCACCCCTCCACTTT. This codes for CASSPDGNNSPLHF.

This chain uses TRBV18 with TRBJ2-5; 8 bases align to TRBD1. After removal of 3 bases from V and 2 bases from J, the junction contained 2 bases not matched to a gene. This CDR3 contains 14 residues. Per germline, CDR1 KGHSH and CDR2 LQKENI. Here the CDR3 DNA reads TGTGCCAGCTCACCTCGGACAGGGCAAGAGACCCAGTACTTC. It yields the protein CASSPRTGQETQYF.

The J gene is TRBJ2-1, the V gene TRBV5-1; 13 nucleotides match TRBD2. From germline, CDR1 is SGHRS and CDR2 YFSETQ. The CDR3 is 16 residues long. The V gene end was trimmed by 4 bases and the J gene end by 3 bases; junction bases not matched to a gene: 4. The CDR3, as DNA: TGCGCCAGCAGCCTACTAGCGGGAGGGGGCTACAATGAGCAGTTCTTC. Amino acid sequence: CASSLLAGGGYNEQFF.

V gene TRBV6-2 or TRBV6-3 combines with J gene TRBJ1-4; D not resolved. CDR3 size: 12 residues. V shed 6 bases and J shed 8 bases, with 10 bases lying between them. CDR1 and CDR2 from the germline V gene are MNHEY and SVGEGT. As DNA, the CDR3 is TGTGCCAGCAGCGAGACTGAGGAAAAACTGTTTTTT. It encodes CASSETEEKLFF.

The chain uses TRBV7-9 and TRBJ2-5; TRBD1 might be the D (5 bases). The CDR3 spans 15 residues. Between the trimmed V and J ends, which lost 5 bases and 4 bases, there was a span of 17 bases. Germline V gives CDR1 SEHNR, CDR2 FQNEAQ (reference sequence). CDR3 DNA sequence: TGTGCCAGCAGCCGCCTGAGTCCGCAGGGAGAGACCCAGTACTTC. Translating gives CASSRLSPQGETQYF.

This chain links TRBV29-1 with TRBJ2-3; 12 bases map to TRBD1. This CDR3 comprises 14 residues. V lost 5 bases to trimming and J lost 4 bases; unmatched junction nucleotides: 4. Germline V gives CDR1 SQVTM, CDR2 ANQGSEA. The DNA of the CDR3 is TGCAGCGTTAGGGACAGGGGGCTCGCAGATACGCAGTATTTT. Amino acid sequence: CSVRDRGLADTQYF.

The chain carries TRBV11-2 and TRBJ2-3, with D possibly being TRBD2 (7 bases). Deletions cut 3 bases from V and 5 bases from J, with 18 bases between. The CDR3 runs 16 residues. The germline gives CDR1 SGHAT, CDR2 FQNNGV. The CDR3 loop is CASSFQPGRGIDTQYF. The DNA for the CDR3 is TGTGCCAGCAGCTTCCAGCCTGGGAGGGGGATAGATACGCAGTATTTT.

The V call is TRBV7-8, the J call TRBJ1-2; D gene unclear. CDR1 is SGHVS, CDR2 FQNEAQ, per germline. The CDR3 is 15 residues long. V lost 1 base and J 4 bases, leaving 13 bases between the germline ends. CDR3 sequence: CASSLEGFGSYGYTF. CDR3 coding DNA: TGTGCCAGCAGCTTAGAAGGTTTCGGGAGCTATGGCTACACCTTC.

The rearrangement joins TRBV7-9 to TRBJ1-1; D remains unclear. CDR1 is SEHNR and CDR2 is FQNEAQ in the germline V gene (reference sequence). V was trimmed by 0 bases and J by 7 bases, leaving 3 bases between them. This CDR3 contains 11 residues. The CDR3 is CASSLAYEAFF. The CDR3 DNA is TGTGCCAGCAGCTTAGCTTATGAAGCTTTCTTT.

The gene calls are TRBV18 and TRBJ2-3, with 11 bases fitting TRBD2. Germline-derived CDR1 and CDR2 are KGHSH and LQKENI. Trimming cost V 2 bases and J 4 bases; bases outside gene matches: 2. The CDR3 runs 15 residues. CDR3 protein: CASSPGTSGADTQYF. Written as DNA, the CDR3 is TGTGCCAGCTCACCAGGGACTAGCGGAGCAGATACGCAGTATTTT. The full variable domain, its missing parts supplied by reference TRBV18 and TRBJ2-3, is NAGVMQNPRHLVRRRGQEARLRCSPMKGHSHVYWYRQLPEEGLKFMVYLQKENIIDESGMPKERFSAEFPKEGPSILRIQQVVRGDSAAYFCASSPGTSGADTQYFGPGTRLTVL.

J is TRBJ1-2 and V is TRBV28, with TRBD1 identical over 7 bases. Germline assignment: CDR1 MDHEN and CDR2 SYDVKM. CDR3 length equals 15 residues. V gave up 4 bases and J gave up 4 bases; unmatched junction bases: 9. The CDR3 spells CASSSGQAGGYGYTF. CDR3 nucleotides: TGTGCCAGCAGTTCTGGACAGGCGGGGGGCTATGGCTACACCTTC.

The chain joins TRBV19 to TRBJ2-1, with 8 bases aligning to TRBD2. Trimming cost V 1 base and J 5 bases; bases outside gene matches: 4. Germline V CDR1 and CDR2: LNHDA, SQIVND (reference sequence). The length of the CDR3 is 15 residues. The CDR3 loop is CASSIGGGYNNEQFF. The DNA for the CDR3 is TGTGCCAGTAGTATAGGCGGGGGGTATAACAATGAGCAGTTCTTC.

CDR3 sequence reads: CASSSGTRTSGANVLTF. DNA of the CDR3: TGTGCCAGCTCATCCGGGACACGGACCTCTGGGGCCAACGTCCTGACTTTC. The gene calls are TRBV10-3 and TRBJ2-6; a weak D match, TRBD1 (6 bases). The CDR3 is made up of 17 amino acids. Trimming removed 10 bases at V and 0 bases at J, with 19 bases between. CDR1 and CDR2 from the germline V gene are ENHRY and SYGVKD.

The CDR3 protein is CASSRVGYLSRGFGTDTQYF. The DNA for the CDR3 is TGTGCCAGCAGCAGAGTCGGGTACCTTTCGCGGGGATTTGGTACAGATACGCAGTATTTT. V is TRBV7-8 and J is TRBJ2-3; a possible D gene is TRBD2 (6 bases). The germline CDR1 and CDR2 sequences are SGHVS and FQNEAQ. Trimming shortened V by 5 bases and J by 3 bases, and 30 bases separated the two germline ends. The CDR3 consists of 20 residues.

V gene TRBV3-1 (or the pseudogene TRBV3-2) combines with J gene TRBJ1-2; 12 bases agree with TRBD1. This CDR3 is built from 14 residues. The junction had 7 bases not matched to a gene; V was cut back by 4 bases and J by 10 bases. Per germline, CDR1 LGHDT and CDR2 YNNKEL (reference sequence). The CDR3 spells CASSRGQGAVAYTF. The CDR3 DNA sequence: TGTGCCAGCAGCCGGGGACAGGGGGCGGTAGCCTACACCTTC.